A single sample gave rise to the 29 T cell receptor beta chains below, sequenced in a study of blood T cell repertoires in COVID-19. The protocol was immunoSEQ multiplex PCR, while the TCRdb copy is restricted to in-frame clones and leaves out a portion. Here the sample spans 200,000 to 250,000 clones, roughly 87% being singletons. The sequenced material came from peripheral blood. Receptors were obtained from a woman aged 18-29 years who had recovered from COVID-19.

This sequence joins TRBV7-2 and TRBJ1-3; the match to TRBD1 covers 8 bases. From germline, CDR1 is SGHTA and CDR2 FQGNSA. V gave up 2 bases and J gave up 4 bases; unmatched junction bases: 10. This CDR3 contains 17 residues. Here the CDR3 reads CASSLLPGGAQGNTIYF. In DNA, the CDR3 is TGTGCCAGCAGCTTACTGCCAGGGGGCGCGCAAGGAAACACCATATATTTT.

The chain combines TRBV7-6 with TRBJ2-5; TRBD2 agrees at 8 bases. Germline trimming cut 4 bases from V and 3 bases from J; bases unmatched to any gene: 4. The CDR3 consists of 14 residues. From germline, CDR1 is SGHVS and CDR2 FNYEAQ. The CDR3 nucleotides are TGTGCCAGCAGCTCCGTAGCGGGGAAAGAGACCCAGTACTTC. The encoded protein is CASSSVAGKETQYF.

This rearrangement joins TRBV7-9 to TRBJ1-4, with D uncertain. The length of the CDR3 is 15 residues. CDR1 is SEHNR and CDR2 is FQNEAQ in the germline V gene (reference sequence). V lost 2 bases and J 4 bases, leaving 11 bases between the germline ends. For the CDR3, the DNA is TGTGCCAGCAGCTTATTCCCAGCGGGTAATGAAAAACTGTTTTTT. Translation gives CASSLFPAGNEKLFF. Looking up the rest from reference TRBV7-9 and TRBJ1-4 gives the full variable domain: DTGVSQNPRHKITKRGQNVTFRCDPISEHNRLYWYRQTLGQGPEFLTYFQNEAQLEKSRLLSDRFSAERPKGSFSTLEIQRTEQGDSAMYLCASSLFPAGNEKLFFGSGTQLSVL.

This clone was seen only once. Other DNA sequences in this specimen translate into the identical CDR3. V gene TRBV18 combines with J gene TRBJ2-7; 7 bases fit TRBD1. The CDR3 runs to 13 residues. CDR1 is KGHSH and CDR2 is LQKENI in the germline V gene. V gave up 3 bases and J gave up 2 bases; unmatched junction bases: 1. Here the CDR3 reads CASSPGTAYEQYF. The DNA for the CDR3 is TGTGCCAGCTCACCTGGGACAGCCTACGAGCAGTACTTC.

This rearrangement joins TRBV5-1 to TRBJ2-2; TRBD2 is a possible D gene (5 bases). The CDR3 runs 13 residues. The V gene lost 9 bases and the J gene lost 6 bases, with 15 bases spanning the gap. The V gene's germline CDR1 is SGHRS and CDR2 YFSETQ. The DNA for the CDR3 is TGCGCCATAAAAGCGGAGGCTTCCGGGGAGCTGTTTTTT. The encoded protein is CAIKAEASGELFF.

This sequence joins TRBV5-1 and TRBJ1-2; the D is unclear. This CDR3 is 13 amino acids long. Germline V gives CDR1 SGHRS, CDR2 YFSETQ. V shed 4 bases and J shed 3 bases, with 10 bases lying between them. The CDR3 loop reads CASSEGTDYGYTF. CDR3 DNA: TGCGCCAGCAGCGAGGGTACCGACTATGGCTACACCTTC. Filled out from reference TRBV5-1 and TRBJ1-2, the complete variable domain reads KAGVTQTPRYLIKTRGQQVTLSCSPISGHRSVSWYQQTPGQGLQFLFEYFSETQRNKGNFPGRFSGRQFSNSRSEMNVSTLELGDSALYLCASSEGTDYGYTFGSGTRLTVV.

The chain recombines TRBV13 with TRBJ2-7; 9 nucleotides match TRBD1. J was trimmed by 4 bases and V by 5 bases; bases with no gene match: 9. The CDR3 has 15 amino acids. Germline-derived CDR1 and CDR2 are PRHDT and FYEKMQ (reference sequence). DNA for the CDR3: TGTGCCAGCAGCACAGTCAAGACAGGGGGTTACGAGCAGTACTTC. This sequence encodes CASSTVKTGGYEQYF.

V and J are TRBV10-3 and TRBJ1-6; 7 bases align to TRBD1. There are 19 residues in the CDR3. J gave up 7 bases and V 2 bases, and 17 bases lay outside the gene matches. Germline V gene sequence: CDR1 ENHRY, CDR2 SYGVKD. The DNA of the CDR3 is TGTGCCATCAGTGAGCTCTCTTTCGGCTCACAGGGGAAAAATTCACCCCTCCACTTT. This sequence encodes CAISELSFGSQGKNSPLHF.

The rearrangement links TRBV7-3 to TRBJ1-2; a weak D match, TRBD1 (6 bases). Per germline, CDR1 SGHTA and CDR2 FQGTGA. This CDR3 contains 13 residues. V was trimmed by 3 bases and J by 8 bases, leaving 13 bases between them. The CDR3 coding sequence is TGTGCCAGCAGCTTTAATACAGGGAACGGCTACACCTTC. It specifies CASSFNTGNGYTF.

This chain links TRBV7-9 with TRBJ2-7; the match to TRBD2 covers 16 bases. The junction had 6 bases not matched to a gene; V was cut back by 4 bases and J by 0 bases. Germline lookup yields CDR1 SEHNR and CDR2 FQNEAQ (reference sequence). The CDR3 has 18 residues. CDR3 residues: CASSSGTSGRGSSYEQYF. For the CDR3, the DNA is TGTGCCAGCAGCTCAGGGACTAGCGGGAGGGGTAGCTCCTACGAGCAGTACTTC.

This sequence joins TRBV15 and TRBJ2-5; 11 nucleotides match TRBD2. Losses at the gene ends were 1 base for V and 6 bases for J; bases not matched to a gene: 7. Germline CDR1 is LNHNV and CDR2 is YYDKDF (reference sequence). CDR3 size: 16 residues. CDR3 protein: CATSRATSGTRKTQYF. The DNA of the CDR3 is TGTGCCACCAGCAGAGCGACTAGCGGGACAAGGAAGACCCAGTACTTC.

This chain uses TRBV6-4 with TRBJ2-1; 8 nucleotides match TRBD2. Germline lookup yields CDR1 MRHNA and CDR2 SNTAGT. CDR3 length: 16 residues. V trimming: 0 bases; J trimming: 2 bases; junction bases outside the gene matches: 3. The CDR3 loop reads CASSDSSGGAYNEQFF. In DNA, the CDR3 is TGTGCCAGCAGTGACTCGAGCGGGGGAGCCTACAATGAGCAGTTCTTC.

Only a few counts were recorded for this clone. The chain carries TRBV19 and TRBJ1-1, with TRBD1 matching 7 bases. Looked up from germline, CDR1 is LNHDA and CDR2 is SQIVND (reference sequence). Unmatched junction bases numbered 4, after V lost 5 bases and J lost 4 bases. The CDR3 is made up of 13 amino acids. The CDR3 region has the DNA TGTGCCAGTAGTTTGAACAGGGGCACTGAAGCTTTCTTT. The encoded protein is CASSLNRGTEAFF.

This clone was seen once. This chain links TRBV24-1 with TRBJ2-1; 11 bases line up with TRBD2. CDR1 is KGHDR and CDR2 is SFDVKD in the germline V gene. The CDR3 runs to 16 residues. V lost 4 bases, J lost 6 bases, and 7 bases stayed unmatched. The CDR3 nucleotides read TGTGCCACCAGTGAGCTAGCGGGAGGAAAAGTCAATGAGCAGTTCTTC. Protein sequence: CATSELAGGKVNEQFF.

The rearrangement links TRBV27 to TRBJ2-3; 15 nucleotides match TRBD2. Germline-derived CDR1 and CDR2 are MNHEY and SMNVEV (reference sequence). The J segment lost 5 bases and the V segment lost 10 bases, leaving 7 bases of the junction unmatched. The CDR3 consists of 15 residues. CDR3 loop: CATGLAGGPGDTQYF. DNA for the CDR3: TGTGCCACCGGACTAGCGGGAGGGCCGGGAGATACGCAGTATTTT.

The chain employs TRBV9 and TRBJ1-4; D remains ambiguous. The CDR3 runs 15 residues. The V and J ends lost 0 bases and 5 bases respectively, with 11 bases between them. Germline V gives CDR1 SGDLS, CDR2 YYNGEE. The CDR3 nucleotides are TGTGCCAGCAGCGTAGCTTCGAGAGGGAATGAAAAACTGTTTTTT. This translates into CASSVASRGNEKLFF.

CDR3 nucleotides: TGCGCCAGCAGCCCCACCGGGGGTTCCTATGGCTACACCTTC. Residues: CASSPTGGSYGYTF. The genes are TRBV4-3 and TRBJ1-2, with a tentative D call TRBD1 (5 bases). Germline CDR1 LGHNA, CDR2 YSLEER. There are 14 residues in the CDR3. Trimming stripped 4 bases from V and 4 bases from J, with 13 bases between.

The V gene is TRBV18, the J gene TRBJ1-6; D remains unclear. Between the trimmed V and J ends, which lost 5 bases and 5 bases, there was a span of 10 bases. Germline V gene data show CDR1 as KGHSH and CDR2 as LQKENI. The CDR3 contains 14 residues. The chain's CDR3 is CASSATADNSPLHF. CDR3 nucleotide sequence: TGTGCCAGCTCAGCCACAGCCGATAATTCACCCCTCCACTTT. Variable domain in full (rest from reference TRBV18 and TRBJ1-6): NAGVMQNPRHLVRRRGQEARLRCSPMKGHSHVYWYRQLPEEGLKFMVYLQKENIIDESGMPKERFSAEFPKEGPSILRIQQVVRGDSAAYFCASSATADNSPLHFGNGTRLTVT.

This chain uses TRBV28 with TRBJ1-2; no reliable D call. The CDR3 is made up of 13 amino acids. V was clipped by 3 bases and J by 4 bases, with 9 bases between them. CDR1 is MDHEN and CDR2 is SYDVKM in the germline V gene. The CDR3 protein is CASSLRGAYGYTF. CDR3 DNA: TGTGCCAGCAGTTTGAGAGGAGCCTATGGCTACACCTTC.

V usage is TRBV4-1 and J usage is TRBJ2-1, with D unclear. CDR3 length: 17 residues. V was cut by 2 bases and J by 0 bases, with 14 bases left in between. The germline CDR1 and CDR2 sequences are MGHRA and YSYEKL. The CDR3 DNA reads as TGCGCCAGCAGCCAAAGGTCTGGCGACTTCTCCTACAATGAGCAGTTCTTC. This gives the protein CASSQRSGDFSYNEQFF.

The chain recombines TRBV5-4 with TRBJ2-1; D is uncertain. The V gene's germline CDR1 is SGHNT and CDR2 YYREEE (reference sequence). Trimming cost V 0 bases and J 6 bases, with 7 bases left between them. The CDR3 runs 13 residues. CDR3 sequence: CASSLGSGNEQFF. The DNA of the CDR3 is TGTGCCAGCAGCTTGGGGAGTGGCAATGAGCAGTTCTTC.

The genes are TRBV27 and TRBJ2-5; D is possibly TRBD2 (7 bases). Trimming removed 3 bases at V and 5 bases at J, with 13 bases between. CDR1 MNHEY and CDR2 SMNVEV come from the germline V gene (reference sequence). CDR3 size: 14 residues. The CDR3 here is CASSFFGGPETQYF. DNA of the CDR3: TGTGCCAGCAGTTTCTTCGGGGGGCCGGAGACCCAGTACTTC.

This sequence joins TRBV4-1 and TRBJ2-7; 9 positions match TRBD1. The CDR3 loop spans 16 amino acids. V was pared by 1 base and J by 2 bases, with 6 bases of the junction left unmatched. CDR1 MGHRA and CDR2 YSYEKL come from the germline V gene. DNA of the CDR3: TGCGCCAGCAGCCAAGGGGGAGGGACAGGGACCTACGAGCAGTACTTC. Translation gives CASSQGGGTGTYEQYF.

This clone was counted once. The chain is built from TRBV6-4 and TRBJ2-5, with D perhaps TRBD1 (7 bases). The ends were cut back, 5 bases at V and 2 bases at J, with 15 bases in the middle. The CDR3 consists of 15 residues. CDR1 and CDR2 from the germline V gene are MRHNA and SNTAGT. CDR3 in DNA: TGTGCCAGCAGTCGGACAGGTCGGGGGCAAGAGACCCAGTACTTC. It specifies CASSRTGRGQETQYF.

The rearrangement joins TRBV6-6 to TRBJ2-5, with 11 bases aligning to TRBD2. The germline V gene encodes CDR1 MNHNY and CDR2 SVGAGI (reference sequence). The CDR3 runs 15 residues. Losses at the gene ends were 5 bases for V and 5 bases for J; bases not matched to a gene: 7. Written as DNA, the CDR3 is TGTGCCAGCAGTCCGTCTAGCGGGAGGATGGAGACCCAGTACTTC. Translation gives CASSPSSGRMETQYF.

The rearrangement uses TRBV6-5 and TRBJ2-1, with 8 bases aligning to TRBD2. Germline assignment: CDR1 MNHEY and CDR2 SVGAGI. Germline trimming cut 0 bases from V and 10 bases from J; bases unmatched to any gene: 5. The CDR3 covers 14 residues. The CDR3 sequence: CASSYSNPGGEQFF. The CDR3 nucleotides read TGTGCCAGCAGTTACTCGAATCCGGGGGGGGAGCAGTTCTTC.

The CDR3 protein is CASSLGASGIKREKLFF. In nucleotides, the CDR3 is TGCGCCAGCAGCCTGGGGGCTTCGGGGATCAAGCGTGAAAAACTGTTTTTT. The gene calls are TRBV5-1 and TRBJ1-4; D may be TRBD1 (6 bases). V was pared by 4 bases and J by 7 bases, with 23 bases between. CDR3 length: 17 amino acids. Germline lookup yields CDR1 SGHRS and CDR2 YFSETQ.

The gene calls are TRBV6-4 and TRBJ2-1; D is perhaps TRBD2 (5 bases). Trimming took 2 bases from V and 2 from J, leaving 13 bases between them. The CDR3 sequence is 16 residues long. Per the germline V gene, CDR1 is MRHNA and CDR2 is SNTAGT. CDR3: CASSDLPGSPYNEQFF. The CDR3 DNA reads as TGTGCCAGCAGTGACCTACCGGGAAGCCCCTACAATGAGCAGTTCTTC.

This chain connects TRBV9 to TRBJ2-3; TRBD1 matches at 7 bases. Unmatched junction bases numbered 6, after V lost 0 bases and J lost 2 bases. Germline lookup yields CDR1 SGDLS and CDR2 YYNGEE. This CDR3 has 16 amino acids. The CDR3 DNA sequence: TGTGCCAGCAGCGTAGGGGCAGGGGGTCTCACAGATACGCAGTATTTT. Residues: CASSVGAGGLTDTQYF.